This is a list of T cell receptor beta chains from one sample in a study of cytomegalovirus exposure and HLA in healthy donors. TCRdb keeps only in-frame clones here, not all; method: immunoSEQ multiplex PCR. The sample contains about 350,000 clones, approximately 90% of which appear only once. Sequenced input: PBMCs. The receptors here all came from a woman aged 25-40 years in good health and CMV-seropositive. CDR3s include the opening cysteine and the closing phenylalanine or tryptophan. D genes are given only for firm matches. Size tells how often a clone was seen (once, few, many) or the class of an expanded clone, and some rows leave it out.

v_gene	abundance	d_gene	j_gene	CDR3aa	CDR3nt
TRBV4-1	.	.	TRBJ2-6	CASSPTGPGANVLTF	TGCGCCAGCAGCCCAACAGGGCCTGGGGCCAACGTCCTGACTTTC
TRBV27	.	TRBD2	TRBJ2-2	CASRAGLAGGLTGELFF	TGTGCCAGCAGGGCCGGACTAGCGGGAGGCCTCACCGGGGAGCTGTTTTTT
TRBV7-9	.	TRBD1	TRBJ2-1	CASSPEGAGQFF	TGTGCCAGCAGCCCCGAGGGGGCGGGGCAGTTCTTC
TRBV4-2	.	.	TRBJ1-4	CASSRDRDIYEKLFF	TGTGCCAGCAGCCGCGACCGGGACATTTATGAAAAACTGTTTTTT
TRBV10-3	once	.	TRBJ2-5	CAISERTSQETQYF	TGTGCCATCAGTGAACGGACTTCCCAAGAGACCCAGTACTTC
TRBV5-1	.	TRBD1	TRBJ2-7	CASSLDRGDVEQYF	TGCGCCAGCAGCTTGGACAGGGGTGATGTTGAGCAGTACTTC
TRBV29-1	once	.	TRBJ2-5	CSVVGGPQETQYF	TGCAGCGTTGTTGGCGGACCCCAAGAGACCCAGTACTTC
TRBV4-2	.	.	TRBJ2-7	CASSQEAARSYEQYF	TGTGCCAGCAGCCAAGAAGCGGCGCGATCCTACGAGCAGTACTTC
TRBV5-1	.	.	TRBJ2-2	CASGLGLTGLNTGELFF	TGCGCCAGCGGCCTTGGCCTGACAGGCCTGAACACCGGGGAGCTGTTTTTT
TRBV6-5	few	TRBD2	TRBJ2-1	CASSLTSGRWNEQFF	TGTGCCAGCAGTCTGACTAGCGGGAGATGGAATGAGCAGTTCTTC
TRBV9	.	TRBD2	TRBJ2-2	CASSVLAGVNTGELFF	TGTGCCAGCAGCGTATTAGCGGGAGTGAACACCGGGGAGCTGTTTTTT
TRBV6-6	.	.	TRBJ2-7	CASSYSRDLATYEQYF	TGTGCCAGCAGTTACTCACGGGACCTAGCGACCTACGAGCAGTACTTC
TRBV9	.	.	TRBJ2-7	CASSVAPTPLQGQYF	TGTGCCAGCAGCGTAGCCCCCACTCCGCTCCAGGGGCAGTACTTC
TRBV5-4	few	.	TRBJ2-7	CASSLAPGSLAEQYF	TGTGCCAGCAGCTTGGCTCCAGGGAGTTTGGCCGAGCAGTACTTC
TRBV5-6	.	.	TRBJ1-5	CASSLGTYSNQPQHF	TGTGCCAGCAGCTTGGGCACTTACAGCAATCAGCCCCAGCATTTT